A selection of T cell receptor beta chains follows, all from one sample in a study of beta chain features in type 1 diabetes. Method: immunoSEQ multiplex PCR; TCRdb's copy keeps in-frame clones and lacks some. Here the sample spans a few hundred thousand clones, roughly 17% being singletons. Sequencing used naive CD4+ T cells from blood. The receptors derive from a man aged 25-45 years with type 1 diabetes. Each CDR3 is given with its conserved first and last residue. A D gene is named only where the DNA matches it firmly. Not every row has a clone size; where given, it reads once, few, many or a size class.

CSVDIGRTDTQYF	TGCAGCGTTGATATCGGCAGGACAGATACGCAGTATTTT	-	TRBJ2-3	few	TRBV29-1
CSVLGRDEKLFF	TGCAGCGTTCTGGGACGAGATGAAAAACTGTTTTTT	-	TRBJ1-4	-	TRBV29-1
CASRGTGATEAFF	TGTGCCAGCAGGGGAACAGGGGCTACTGAAGCTTTCTTT	TRBD1	TRBJ1-1	few	TRBV7-9
CSGVSSYEQYF	TGCAGCGGGGTCTCGTCCTACGAGCAGTACTTC	-	TRBJ2-7	few	TRBV29-1
CASSPSGFSYNEQFF	TGTGCCAGCAGCCCGAGCGGATTCTCCTACAATGAGCAGTTCTTC	-	TRBJ2-1	-	TRBV7-9
CSVEGGRTGIIETQYF	TGCAGCGTTGAAGGTGGCAGGACAGGGATTATAGAGACCCAGTACTTC	TRBD1	TRBJ2-5	-	TRBV29-1
CASSLGLAVYNEQFF	TGTGCCAGCAGCCTCGGACTAGCGGTCTACAATGAGCAGTTCTTC	TRBD2	TRBJ2-1	-	TRBV9
CASSSLLGTGNNYGYTF	TGTGCCAGCAGTTCCCTCCTCGGGACAGGGAATAACTATGGCTACACCTTC	TRBD1	TRBJ1-2	few	TRBV28
CASSQVGLEQFF	TGTGCCAGCAGCCAAGTCGGGCTTGAGCAGTTCTTC	-	TRBJ2-1	-	TRBV14
CASVGQGYYGYTF	TGTGCCAGCGTAGGACAGGGATACTATGGCTACACCTTC	TRBD1	TRBJ1-2	few	TRBV28
CASSPTSGLTSYEQYF	TGTGCCAGCAGCCCTACCTCGGGACTAACCTCCTACGAGCAGTACTTC	TRBD2	TRBJ2-7	-	TRBV9
CASSLRVASFNEQYF	TGTGCCAGCAGTTTGAGAGTGGCTAGTTTTAACGAGCAGTACTTC	-	TRBJ2-7	-	TRBV27
CAWIRRRANTEAFF	TGTGCCTGGATACGTAGACGTGCGAACACTGAAGCTTTCTTT	-	TRBJ1-1	-	TRBV30
CASSPGQADQPQHF	TGCGCCAGCAGCCCGGGACAGGCCGATCAGCCCCAGCATTTT	TRBD1	TRBJ1-5	few	TRBV5-1
CASSFGSGETQYF	TGCGCCAGCAGCTTCGGCTCGGGGGAGACCCAGTACTTC	-	TRBJ2-5	-	TRBV5-1
CSVEALYEQYF	TGCAGCGTTGAAGCCCTTTACGAGCAGTACTTC	-	TRBJ2-7	-	TRBV29-1
CAISDNAGANVLTF	TGTGCCATCAGTGATAATGCTGGGGCCAACGTCCTGACTTTC	-	TRBJ2-6	-	TRBV10-3
CASSYATSGRGQTQYF	TGCGCCAGCAGCTACGCGACTAGCGGGAGAGGACAGACCCAGTACTTC	TRBD2	TRBJ2-5	few	TRBV5-1
CASSSGQGGSYNEQFF	TGTGCCAGCAGTTCGGGACAGGGCGGCTCCTACAATGAGCAGTTCTTC	TRBD1	TRBJ2-1	-	TRBV28
CASSPRDRANYGYTF	TGTGCCAGCTCACCAAGGGACAGGGCCAACTATGGCTACACCTTC	TRBD1	TRBJ1-2	few	TRBV18
CATSRELVWAGYTF	TGTGCCACCAGCAGAGAGCTTGTTTGGGCCGGCTACACCTTC	-	TRBJ1-2	-	TRBV15
CASSPVNLDEQFF	TGTGCCAGCTCACCGGTGAATTTGGATGAGCAGTTCTTC	-	TRBJ2-1	few	TRBV18
CASSLLTGIGTDTQYF	TGTGCCAGCAGTTTATTGACAGGGATTGGCACAGATACGCAGTATTTT	TRBD1	TRBJ2-3	few	TRBV28
CASSLPGQSFNEQFF	TGCGCCAGCAGCCTCCCGGGACAGTCGTTCAATGAGCAGTTCTTC	TRBD1	TRBJ2-1	few	TRBV4-1
CASSLGQGNGPKNIQYF	TGTGCCAGCAGCTTAGGACAGGGGAATGGCCCCAAAAACATTCAGTACTTC	TRBD1	TRBJ2-4	-	TRBV7-2
CASSCHDTTVCNEQFF	TGTGCCAGCAGTTGCCACGACACAACAGTCTGCAATGAGCAGTTCTTC	-	TRBJ2-1	few	TRBV6-5
CASSPAQLYNEQFF	TGCGCCAGCAGCCCGGCCCAGTTATACAATGAGCAGTTCTTC	-	TRBJ2-1	few	TRBV5-1
CAWSPGTPGELFF	TGTGCCTGGTCTCCCGGGACACCCGGGGAGCTGTTTTTT	-	TRBJ2-2	-	TRBV30
CASSGTSGSYNEQFF	TGTGCCAGCAGCGGAACTAGCGGATCCTACAATGAGCAGTTCTTC	TRBD2	TRBJ2-1	few	TRBV9
CASSLTVQETQYF	TGTGCCAGCAGCTTAACAGTCCAAGAGACCCAGTACTTC	-	TRBJ2-5	few	TRBV7-2
CASTRARVGNGYTF	TGTGCCAGCACCCGAGCCAGGGTGGGCAATGGCTACACCTTC	-	TRBJ1-2	-	TRBV6-5
CASSLTGTGGYNEQFF	TGTGCCAGCAGTTTAACCGGGACAGGGGGCTACAATGAGCAGTTCTTC	TRBD1	TRBJ2-1	-	TRBV28
CASSQADTQYF	TGTGCCAGTAGTCAGGCAGATACGCAGTATTTT	-	TRBJ2-3	few	TRBV19
CASSQSGETQYF	TGCGCCAGCAGTCAATCTGGAGAGACCCAGTACTTC	-	TRBJ2-5	few	TRBV23-1
CSAPRAHTQYF	TGCAGTGCTCCCAGGGCCCATACGCAGTATTTT	-	TRBJ2-3	-	TRBV20-1
CASSSRASGANVLTF	TGTGCCAGTTCCTCCAGGGCCTCTGGGGCCAACGTCCTGACTTTC	-	TRBJ2-6	few	TRBV27
CSVDRAGGVFF	TGCAGCGTTGACAGGGCGGGAGGGGTGTTCTTC	TRBD2	TRBJ2-1	-	TRBV29-1
CASSLGQGQEKLFF	TGTGCCAGCAGCTTAGGACAGGGTCAGGAAAAACTGTTTTTT	TRBD1	TRBJ1-4	-	TRBV7-2
CASSVSTGSSYEQYF	TGTGCCAGCAGCGTATCGACAGGGTCGTCCTACGAGCAGTACTTC	TRBD1	TRBJ2-7	-	TRBV9
CASSQDRTGTQYF	TGCGCCAGCAGCCAAGATAGGACAGGGACCCAGTACTTC	TRBD1	TRBJ2-5	-	TRBV4-1
CASSKEGRETQYF	TGCGCCAGCAGTAAAGAGGGGCGGGAGACCCAGTACTTC	-	TRBJ2-5	few	TRBV5-1
CASSLHNEQYF	TGTGCCAGCAGTCTACATAACGAGCAGTACTTC	-	TRBJ2-7	-	TRBV28
CASSVQGGIQYF	TGTGCCAGCAGCGTACAGGGAGGCATTCAGTACTTC	-	TRBJ2-4	-	TRBV9
CARSSYNEQFF	TGTGCCCGGAGCTCCTACAATGAGCAGTTCTTC	-	TRBJ2-1	-	TRBV30
CASSRGQGAREQYF	TGTGCCAGCAGCCGGGGACAGGGGGCACGAGAGCAGTACTTC	TRBD1	TRBJ2-7	few	TRBV2
CASSLWAGSNEKLFF	TGTGCCAGCAGCTTATGGGCAGGCTCTAATGAAAAACTGTTTTTT	-	TRBJ1-4	few	TRBV7-9
CASSETPPDRGNEQFF	TGTGCCAGCAGTGAAACCCCCCCGGACAGGGGCAATGAGCAGTTCTTC	TRBD1	TRBJ2-1	few	TRBV9
CASSYVDTGELFF	TGTGCCAGCAGCTATGTCGACACCGGGGAGCTGTTTTTT	-	TRBJ2-2	once	TRBV7-3
CASSQDRPGYTF	TGTGCCAGCAGCCAGGACCGCCCGGGCTACACCTTC	-	TRBJ1-2	few	TRBV7-9
CASSVQGAANTGELFF	TGTGCCAGCAGCGTACAGGGGGCAGCGAACACCGGGGAGCTGTTTTTT	TRBD1	TRBJ2-2	-	TRBV4-2
CASSSTGGAGANVLTF	TGTGCCAGCAGCTCCACAGGGGGCGCTGGGGCCAACGTCCTGACTTTC	TRBD1	TRBJ2-6	once	TRBV7-2
CASSTTSYEQYF	TGTGCCAGCAGCACCACGAGCTACGAGCAGTACTTC	-	TRBJ2-7	few	TRBV7-9
CASSDREANEQFF	TGTGCCAGCAGTGATCGGGAAGCCAATGAGCAGTTCTTC	-	TRBJ2-1	few	TRBV25-1
CSVEIGISYNEQFF	TGCAGCGTTGAGATAGGTATCTCCTACAATGAGCAGTTCTTC	-	TRBJ2-1	-	TRBV29-1
CASSPPAVETQYF	TGTGCCAGCAGCCCTCCTGCGGTGGAGACCCAGTACTTC	-	TRBJ2-5	few	TRBV7-9
CAISRRDTGELFF	TGTGCCATCAGTCGAAGGGACACCGGGGAGCTGTTTTTT	-	TRBJ2-2	few	TRBV10-3
CASSDTGKINEKLFF	TGTGCCAGCAGTGACACAGGAAAGATCAATGAAAAACTGTTTTTT	-	TRBJ1-4	-	TRBV25-1
CASSRLEWSTEAFF	TGCGCCAGCAGCCGCCTGGAATGGAGTACTGAAGCTTTCTTT	-	TRBJ1-1	-	TRBV5-1
CASSLDGGYSYEQYF	TGTGCCAGCAGCTTAGATGGTGGTTACTCCTACGAGCAGTACTTC	-	TRBJ2-7	-	TRBV13
CASSVATSSGELFF	TGTGCCAGCAGCGTAGCTACTAGTAGCGGGGAGCTGTTTTTT	-	TRBJ2-2	-	TRBV9